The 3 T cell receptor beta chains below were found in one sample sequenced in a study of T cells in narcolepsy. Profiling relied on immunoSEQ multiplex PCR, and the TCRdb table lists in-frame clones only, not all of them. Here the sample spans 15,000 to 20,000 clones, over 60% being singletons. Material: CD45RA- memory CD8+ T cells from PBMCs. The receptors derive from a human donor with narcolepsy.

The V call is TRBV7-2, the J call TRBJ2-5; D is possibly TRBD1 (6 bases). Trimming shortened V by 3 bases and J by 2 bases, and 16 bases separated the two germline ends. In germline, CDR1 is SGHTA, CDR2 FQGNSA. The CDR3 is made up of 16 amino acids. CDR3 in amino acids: CASSFPTGTFQETQYF. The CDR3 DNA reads TGTGCCAGCAGCTTCCCGACAGGCACCTTTCAAGAGACCCAGTACTTC.

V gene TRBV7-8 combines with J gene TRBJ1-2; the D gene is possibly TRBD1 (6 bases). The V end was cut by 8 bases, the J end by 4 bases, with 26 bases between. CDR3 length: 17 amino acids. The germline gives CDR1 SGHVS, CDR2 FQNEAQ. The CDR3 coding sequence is TGTGCCAGCTCTGCTAGGGGGGGCCGGACCGACCTCTATGGCTACACCTTC. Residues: CASSARGGRTDLYGYTF. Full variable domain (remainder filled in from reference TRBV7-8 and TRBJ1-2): GAGVSQSPRYKVAKRGQDVALRCDPISGHVSLFWYQQALGQGPEFLTYFQNEAQLDKSGLPSDRFFAERPEGSVSTLKIQRTQQEDSAVYLCASSARGGRTDLYGYTFGSGTRLTVV.

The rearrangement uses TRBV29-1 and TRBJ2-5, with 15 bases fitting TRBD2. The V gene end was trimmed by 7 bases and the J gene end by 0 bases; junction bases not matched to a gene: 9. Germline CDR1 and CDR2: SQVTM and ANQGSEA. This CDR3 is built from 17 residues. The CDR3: CSADGTSGGSYQETQYF. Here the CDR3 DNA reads TGCAGCGCCGACGGGACTAGCGGGGGGTCGTACCAAGAGACCCAGTACTTC.